Listed below are T cell receptor beta chains from one sample, sequenced in a study of cytomegalovirus exposure and HLA in healthy donors. The method was immunoSEQ multiplex PCR; TCRdb's version includes in-frame clones alone and lacks a portion of them. The table lists about 120,000 clones, 50% to 65% of them singletons, with roughly 10% in the top ten. Sequencing input: PBMCs. The receptor source for this set is a woman aged 40 to 55 in good health and CMV-seropositive. Both conserved end residues are part of each CDR3. The D gene is left open where the match is weak. Clone size is not always given. Where it is, it says once, few, many or a class for expanded clones.

D | J | size | V | DNA | CDR3
TRBD2 | TRBJ2-5 | . | TRBV15 | TGTGCCACCCGCGGCGGGAGATCAGGGACCCAGTACTTC | CATRGGRSGTQYF
TRBD2 | TRBJ2-3 | . | TRBV4-2 | TGTGCCAGCAGCCAGGGAAGCGGGAGGGACCCAGATACGCAGTATTTT | CASSQGSGRDPDTQYF
. | TRBJ1-1 | . | TRBV29-1 | TGCAGCGTTGAAGTCCAGAACACTGAAGCTTTCTTT | CSVEVQNTEAFF
TRBD2 | TRBJ2-2 | . | TRBV7-3 | TGTGCCAGCAGCTTATTAGGGCTAGCGGGAGGGTCGAACACCGGGGAGCTGTTTTTT | CASSLLGLAGGSNTGELFF
TRBD1 | TRBJ1-4 | . | TRBV5-6 | TGTGCCAGCAGCTTGGCCCCGGGACAGACTAATGAAAAACTGTTTTTT | CASSLAPGQTNEKLFF
TRBD2 | TRBJ2-7 | . | TRBV4-2 | TGTGCCAGCACCCGGGGGGGGAGTGGAGGCGAGCAGTACTTC | CASTRGGSGGEQYF
TRBD2 | TRBJ2-2 | . | TRBV5-1 | TGCGCCAGCAGCTTGATCGGACTAGCGTTAAACACCGGGGAGCTGTTTTTT | CASSLIGLALNTGELFF
. | TRBJ1-1 | . | TRBV6-5 | TGTGCCAGCAGTTATCGGGAACGGAACACTGAAGCTTTCTTT | CASSYRERNTEAFF
. | TRBJ1-1 | . | TRBV27 | TGTGCCAGCAGTTTATCCCGAACAAGCACTGAAGCTTTCTTT | CASSLSRTSTEAFF
TRBD2 | TRBJ2-7 | once | TRBV5-4 | TGTGCCAGCACCGGGGGAGGGGACGAGCAGTACTTC | CASTGGGDEQYF
. | TRBJ2-7 | . | TRBV7-9 | TGTGCCAGCAGCTTAGCCCTCCGGGCGGGTCGGGACTACGAGCAGTACTTC | CASSLALRAGRDYEQYF
TRBD1 | TRBJ1-2 | . | TRBV5-1 | TGCGCCAGCAGCTCGACAGGGCCTTGGGGCGGCTACACCTTC | CASSSTGPWGGYTF
. | TRBJ1-2 | few | TRBV19 | TGTGCCAGTAGTACGAGTGGCCGGGGAACATTCTTCTTC | CASSTSGRGTFFF
. | TRBJ1-5 | . | TRBV7-2 | TGTGCCAGCAGTACCGGGACAACCCTGGGTCAGCCCCAGCATTTT | CASSTGTTLGQPQHF
. | TRBJ1-5 | . | TRBV7-9 | TGTGCCAGCAGCTTATCAGGGGTACGCAATCAGCCCCAGCATTTT | CASSLSGVRNQPQHF
TRBD1 | TRBJ1-6 | . | TRBV15 | TGTGCCACCAGCAGAGCAGGGGGCTTGTATTCACCCCTCCACTTT | CATSRAGGLYSPLHF
. | TRBJ2-1 | . | TRBV7-9 | TGTGCCAGCAGCTTAGCGGCCAGCTACAATGAGCAGTTCTTC | CASSLAASYNEQFF
TRBD1 | TRBJ2-1 | . | TRBV25-1 | TGTGCCAGCAGTCAAACCCGGGACAGGGGGCGGAATGAGCAGTTCTTC | CASSQTRDRGRNEQFF
TRBD1 | TRBJ2-7 | . | TRBV19 | TGTGCCAGTAGTCGAACTTACCAGGGGGCTCCCTACGAGCAGTACTTC | CASSRTYQGAPYEQYF
. | TRBJ2-1 | . | TRBV7-2 | TGTGCCAGCAGCCGGAGCCGGCCGGGGTACAATGAGCAGTTCTTC | CASSRSRPGYNEQFF
. | TRBJ1-5 | few | TRBV7-2 | TGTGCCAGCAGCTTAGGTCGGGGGAAGGAACAGCCCCAGCATTTT | CASSLGRGKEQPQHF
. | TRBJ2-1 | . | TRBV21-1 | TGTGCCAGAGCGGTACCGACTAGCGGCCCCTACAATGAGCAGTTCTTC | CARAVPTSGPYNEQFF
. | TRBJ1-1 | . | TRBV10-3 | TGTGCCATCAGTGAAGGGGGTGGGGGTGAAGCTTTCTTT | CAISEGGGGEAFF
. | TRBJ2-7 | . | TRBV5-4 | TGCGCCAGCAGCTTTGATCCAGATCCCTACGAGCAGTACTTC | CASSFDPDPYEQYF
TRBD2 | TRBJ2-7 | . | TRBV4-1 | TGCGCCAGCAGCCTAGTAAGCGGGACTAGCTCCTACGAGCAGTACTTC | CASSLVSGTSSYEQYF
TRBD2 | TRBJ2-7 | . | TRBV28 | TGTGCCAGCGGACAGTTTAGCGGGACCCTCTACGAGCAGTACTTC | CASGQFSGTLYEQYF
. | TRBJ2-3 | . | TRBV28 | TGTGCCAGCAGTTTCGCGTCAGGGCGCACAGATACGCAGTATTTT | CASSFASGRTDTQYF
. | TRBJ2-7 | . | TRBV6-5 | TGTGCCAGCAGTTACTCGCGAGGTTACGAGCAGTACTTC | CASSYSRGYEQYF
TRBD2 | TRBJ2-3 | . | TRBV27 | TGTGCCAGCAGTTTTGCGTCGGCGGGAGGACCCCAAGATACGCAGTATTTT | CASSFASAGGPQDTQYF
. | TRBJ2-7 | . | TRBV18 | TGTGCCAGCTCACCACCGTTCCTGCGGGAGCAGTACTTC | CASSPPFLREQYF
TRBD2 | TRBJ2-1 | . | TRBV11-3 | TGTGCCAGCAGCTCTACAAAACTAGCGAGAAATGAGCAGTTCTTC | CASSSTKLARNEQFF
TRBD1 | TRBJ2-1 | . | TRBV7-9 | TGTGCCAGCAGCTACGGACAGGGTGGGCAGTTCTTC | CASSYGQGGQFF
. | TRBJ2-3 | . | TRBV7-9 | TGTGCCAGCAGCTTATATCCGGGAGAGGGACAGTATTTT | CASSLYPGEGQYF
TRBD2 | TRBJ2-1 | few | TRBV4-2 | TGTGCCAGCAGCCAAGATCGGGAAGCGGGGGTATACAATGAGCAGTTCTTC | CASSQDREAGVYNEQFF
. | TRBJ2-3 | . | TRBV7-2 | TGTGCCAGCAGCTTAGCCCCTTTGGGTAGCCTTACAGATACGCAGTATTTT | CASSLAPLGSLTDTQYF
. | TRBJ1-5 | few | TRBV19 | TGTGCCAGTAGTGCACAGGTGATTAGCAATCAGCCCCAGCATTTT | CASSAQVISNQPQHF
TRBD1 | TRBJ1-2 | once | TRBV9 | TGTGCCAGCAGCGCCGAGGGGGCCAGGGGCTACACCTTC | CASSAEGARGYTF
TRBD2 | TRBJ2-7 | . | TRBV27 | TGTGCCAGCAGTTGGGGTGGACTAGCGGGAGGCTACGAGCAGTACTTC | CASSWGGLAGGYEQYF
. | TRBJ2-7 | . | TRBV27 | TGTGCCAGCAGTTTCCCGGGTCTCGAGCAGTACTTC | CASSFPGLEQYF
TRBD1 | TRBJ1-4 | . | TRBV27 | TGTGCCAGCAGTTCGCACAGGGGGGCGGCGTATGAAAAACTGTTTTTT | CASSSHRGAAYEKLFF
. | TRBJ1-2 | once | TRBV14 | TGTGCCAGCAGCCAAGATGGTCGCTCCCGACAAGCAGATGGCTACACCTTC | CASSQDGRSRQADGYTF
TRBD2 | TRBJ2-7 | few | TRBV5-1 | TGCGCCAGCAGCGAGGTAGCGGGACCCTACGAGCAGTACTTC | CASSEVAGPYEQYF
TRBD2 | TRBJ2-2 | . | TRBV27 | TGTGCCAGCAGTTCCCTACTATTAGCGGGAGAGCTCACCGGGGAGCTGTTTTTT | CASSSLLLAGELTGELFF
. | TRBJ1-1 | few | TRBV2 | TGTGCCAGCAGTGAAGACCGGGGGACTGAAGCTTTCTTT | CASSEDRGTEAFF
TRBD1 | TRBJ1-1 | few | TRBV28 | TGTGCCAGCAGCAGCTCCGGGACAGGCATTTTCGGCACTGAAGCTTTCTTT | CASSSSGTGIFGTEAFF
. | TRBJ1-2 | . | TRBV5-1 | TGCGCCAGCAGCCCTACGACAGGAAGAGTGATGCGGGCCTATGGCTACACCTTC | CASSPTTGRVMRAYGYTF
TRBD1 | TRBJ2-1 | . | TRBV9 | TGTGCCAGCAGCCCCGGGACAGTCAGTGAGCAGTTCTTC | CASSPGTVSEQFF
. | TRBJ2-1 | . | TRBV19 | TGTGCCAGTAGTATTTATGGCGAGCAGTTCTTC | CASSIYGEQFF
. | TRBJ1-5 | . | TRBV28 | TGTGCCAGCAGTTTGCCCCCGAGTAGCAATCAGCCCCAGCATTTT | CASSLPPSSNQPQHF
TRBD2 | TRBJ2-1 | few | TRBV6-4 | TGTGCCAGCGCGCCGGGACTATCTCGGAATGAGCAGTTCTTC | CASAPGLSRNEQFF
TRBD1 | TRBJ1-2 | . | TRBV6-1 | TGTGCCAGCAGGCCGGGACAGGGGACCGGCTACACCTTC | CASRPGQGTGYTF
TRBD1 | TRBJ2-7 | . | TRBV7-9 | TGTGCCAGCAGTCAACAGGGGACCCACGAGCAGTACTTC | CASSQQGTHEQYF
. | TRBJ2-2 | . | TRBV7-9 | TGTGCCAGCAGCCCTTATACCGGGGAGCTGTTTTTT | CASSPYTGELFF
. | TRBJ2-7 | once | TRBV19 | TGTGCCAGTAGTATTGGGCAGGGTATCACCGCCTACGAGCAGTACTTC | CASSIGQGITAYEQYF